Shown below are 10 T cell receptor beta chains from a single sample sequenced in a study of T cell repertoires in cytomegalovirus infection. These receptors have no identified antigens. TCRdb redid the calling of the reads with MiXCR, one entry per CDR3 protein. The profile shows some 350,000 distinct CDR3 sequences, approximately 35% of them singletons. The source was cultured PBMCs, collected from culture after CMV antigen stimulation. These receptors all stem from a human donor in good health (CMV status not recorded). Some clones in this sample may be carry-over from other donors' samples.

The chain is built from TRBV28 and TRBJ1-2; D unclear. The V gene lost 3 bases and the J gene lost 4 bases, with 9 bases spanning the gap. Germline CDR1 reads MDHEN; CDR2 reads SYDVKM. CDR3 length equals 13 residues. The CDR3 sequence: CASSLLLVYGYTF. CDR3 nucleotide sequence: TGTGCCAGCAGTTTGCTCTTAGTCTATGGCTACACCTTC.

CDR3 bases: TGTGCCAGCAGCTTAGCGTTAGCGGGAGGGCAAGAGACCCAGTACTTC. Translation gives CASSLALAGGQETQYF. V gene TRBV7-2 combines with J gene TRBJ2-5, with TRBD2 matching over 11 bases. From germline, CDR1 is SGHTA and CDR2 FQGNSA. The junction had 2 bases not matched to a gene; V was cut back by 0 bases and J by 2 bases. The CDR3 totals 16 residues.

The gene calls are TRBV28 and TRBJ2-7, with D possibly being TRBD2 (6 bases). Germline CDR1 MDHEN, CDR2 SYDVKM. The CDR3 length is 13 residues. Trimming stripped 6 bases from V and 4 bases from J, with 13 bases between. In nucleotides, the CDR3 is TGTGCCAGCAGCCCTTTCCTAGCGTACGAGCAGTACTTC. It specifies CASSPFLAYEQYF.

The chain uses TRBV16 and TRBJ1-1, with no clear D. CDR1 is KGHSY, CDR2 FQNENV, per germline. CDR3 length: 14 amino acids. Trimming left V 0 bases short and J 1 base short, with 6 bases between. The CDR3 DNA reads TGTGCCAGCAGCCAATCTCCCCAGAACACTGAAGCTTTCTTT. Amino acids: CASSQSPQNTEAFF. Variable domain in full (rest from reference TRBV16 and TRBJ1-1): GEEVAQTPKHLVRGEGQKAKLYCAPIKGHSYVFWYQQVLKNEFKFLISFQNENVFDETGMPKERFSAKCLPNSPCSLEIQATKLEDSAVYFCASSQSPQNTEAFFGQGTRLTVV.

This clonotype was seen a few times. The chain combines TRBV5-5 with TRBJ2-7, with 9 bases fitting TRBD1. Germline-derived CDR1 and CDR2 are SGHKS and YYEKEE (reference sequence). Trimming removed 5 bases from V and 2 bases from J; junction bases left unmatched: 5. The CDR3 sequence is 14 residues long. CDR3 DNA sequence: TGTGCCAGCAGACGGGGGACAGGGACCTACGAGCAGTACTTC. Translating it yields CASRRGTGTYEQYF.

The chain recombines TRBV7-8 with TRBJ1-1; D unresolved. The CDR3 is made up of 14 amino acids. Germline CDR1 reads SGHVS; CDR2 reads FQNEAQ. Between the trimmed V and J ends, which lost 3 bases and 7 bases, there was a span of 15 bases. The CDR3: CASSFSGGIREAFF. The CDR3, as DNA: TGTGCCAGCAGCTTCTCCGGTGGGATCCGTGAAGCTTTCTTT. The whole variable domain, filled in from reference TRBV7-8 and TRBJ1-1, reads GAGVSQSPRYKVAKRGQDVALRCDPISGHVSLFWYQQALGQGPEFLTYFQNEAQLDKSGLPSDRFFAERPEGSVSTLKIQRTQQEDSAVYLCASSFSGGIREAFFGQGTRLTVV.

The chain has TRBV5-1 and TRBJ2-2; D call uncertain. Germline V gene data show CDR1 as SGHRS and CDR2 as YFSETQ. Between the trimmed V and J ends, which lost 4 bases and 7 bases, there was a span of 14 bases. The CDR3 spans 14 residues. CDR3 sequence: CASSPGRMRGELFF. The CDR3 DNA is TGCGCCAGCAGCCCCGGAAGGATGCGCGGGGAGCTGTTTTTT.

V usage is TRBV12-3 or TRBV12-4 and J usage is TRBJ2-1; TRBD1 agrees at 9 bases. V shed 7 bases, J shed 2 bases, and the junction held 3 bases outside the gene matches. CDR3 size: 14 residues. DNA of the CDR3: TGTGCCAGCAACCGACAGGGGGCCTACAATGAGCAGTTCTTC. Its protein is CASNRQGAYNEQFF.

The chain has TRBV18 and TRBJ1-4; tentative D call: TRBD1 (5 bases). The CDR3 is 17 amino acids. V lost 2 bases and J lost 0, with 13 bases in between. Looked up from germline, CDR1 is KGHSH and CDR2 is LQKENI. The CDR3 is CASSPMSPGATNEKLFF. CDR3 DNA: TGTGCCAGCTCACCAATGTCACCGGGGGCAACTAATGAAAAACTGTTTTTT.

This chain connects TRBV29-1 to TRBJ2-3; 7 nucleotides line up with TRBD2. The CDR3 consists of 15 residues. CDR1 SQVTM and CDR2 ANQGSEA come from the germline V gene. Trimming cost V 7 bases and J 0 bases; bases outside gene matches: 10. This CDR3 reads CSAIMGGTSTDTQYF. CDR3 coding DNA: TGCAGCGCCATAATGGGAGGGACTAGCACAGATACGCAGTATTTT.